This entry features one T cell receptor beta chain sequence. Per the authors' pipeline: Estimates of nucleated cell counts were drawn from the amplification of reference gene primers. Assay used: immunoSEQ multiplex PCR; TCRdb lists only in-frame clones, some missing. Clone size and V and J calls were adopted from that table, with D and trimming inferred from the DNA. The sample has 300,000 to 450,000 clones, approximately 87% seen once. This record comes from a study of blood T cell repertoires in COVID-19. Study at large: The samples span acute and convalescent COVID-19 from the United States, Italy and Spain. From T cells, B-cell-depleted T cells, or PBMCs came the material, which was cDNA or gDNA.

This CDR3 has 14 residues. Germline lookup yields CDR1 ENHRY and CDR2 SYGVKD. Losses at the gene ends were 7 bases for V and 7 bases for J; bases not matched to a gene: 8. One Seattle source followed patients from active infection through their disease course. The V and J genes are TRBV10-3 and TRBJ1-2; 11 bases agree with TRBD1. The source is a woman in her twenties or thirties with COVID-19, enrolled during active disease. Source material: peripheral blood. The CDR3 region is CAINLGQGEGGYTF. CDR3 DNA: TGTGCCATCAACCTGGGACAGGGGGAGGGTGGCTACACCTTC.